One and the same sample provided the 9 T cell receptor beta chains below, sequenced in a study of human T cells and chemical hapten exposure. The time point here: pre-sensitization, week 0. The treatment denotes: therapeutic diphenylcyclopropenone sensitization with weekly scalp DPC. TCRdb re-derived calls from the RACE reads in MiXCR, one entry per CDR3 protein. The sample carries fewer than 350,000 distinct CDR3 sequences, roughly 8% recorded once. Sequenced material: whole blood, taken in connection with sensitization to the hapten diphenylcyclopropenone (DPC). The receptor source for this set is a man between 18 and 35 years old with alopecia areata. Some clones in this sample may be carry-over from other donors' samples.

The sample holds a few counts of this clonotype. The genes are TRBV12-3 or TRBV12-4 and TRBJ1-6; D uncertain. V lost 1 base and J lost 6, with 10 bases in between. The CDR3 is made up of 15 amino acids. In DNA form, the CDR3 reads TGTGCCAGCAGTTTAGAATCAGGCTTTAATTCACCCCTCCACTTT. Translating gives CASSLESGFNSPLHF.

CDR3 protein: CASSFTESNQPQHF. The DNA for the CDR3 is TGTGCCAGCAGCTTTACCGAAAGCAATCAGCCCCAGCATTTT. The rearrangement uses TRBV7-2 and TRBJ1-5, with D uncertain. V gave up 3 bases and J gave up 1 base, with 7 bases separating them. The CDR3 consists of 14 residues. Germline lookup yields CDR1 SGHTA and CDR2 FQGNSA.

Only a few counts were recorded for this clonotype. The gene calls are TRBV2 and TRBJ1-5; D remains ambiguous. Trimming took 5 bases from V and 0 from J, leaving 8 bases between them. Germline V lookup: CDR1 SNHLY, CDR2 FYNNEI. This CDR3 is 14 amino acids long. For the CDR3, the DNA is TGTGCCAGCAGTCCCGACACTAGCAATCAGCCCCAGCATTTT. Its protein is CASSPDTSNQPQHF.

Concerning this clonotype: This may stem from a read error, because a much larger clone lies one nucleotide away. Since the CDR3 does not end with the conserved phenylalanine or tryptophan, this likely comes from a read error. The chain has TRBV7-2 and TRBJ2-3, with 7 bases fitting TRBD1. Losses at the gene ends were 6 bases for V and 1 base for J; bases not matched to a gene: 10. The CDR3 spans 16 residues. Germline CDR1 is SGHTA and CDR2 is FQGNSA. In DNA form, the CDR3 reads TGTGCCAGCAGGTTAAGAGACAGGGCTGGCACAGATACGCAGTATTTG. Amino acids: CASRLRDRAGTDTQYL.

The rearrangement links TRBV12-3 or TRBV12-4 to TRBJ2-2; tentative D call: TRBD1 (6 bases). Trimming removed 4 bases from V and 1 base from J, with 13 bases in between. This CDR3 region has 16 residues. This chain's CDR3 is CASSSGHRMNTGELFF. DNA for the CDR3: TGTGCCAGCAGTTCGGGACACCGTATGAACACCGGGGAGCTGTTTTTT.

This clonotype has a handful of counts. V is TRBV3-1 and J is TRBJ1-2, with D unresolved. Trimming stripped 1 base from V and 2 bases from J, with 8 bases between. Germline lookup yields CDR1 LGHDT and CDR2 YNNKEL (reference sequence). The CDR3 is 14 amino acids. The CDR3 DNA sequence: TGTGCCAGCAGCCAAGCTAGGGTGAACTATGGCTACACCTTC. Its protein is CASSQARVNYGYTF.

This chain joins TRBV28 and TRBJ2-7, with D unclear. Trimming left V 3 bases short and J 0 bases short, with 12 bases between. This CDR3 spans 15 amino acids. The germline gives CDR1 MDHEN, CDR2 SYDVKM. The CDR3 loop is CASSFLGPSSYEQYF. CDR3 sequence (DNA): TGTGCCAGCAGTTTCTTAGGACCTAGCTCCTACGAGCAGTACTTC.

The chain has TRBV3-1 and TRBJ2-4; D not certain. The CDR3 sequence is 11 residues long. Germline V gene lookup returns CDR1 LGHDT and CDR2 YNNKEL (reference sequence). V gave up 2 bases and J gave up 8 bases, with 4 bases separating them. CDR3 protein: CASSQSDIQYF. The CDR3 nucleotides read TGTGCCAGCAGCCAAAGCGACATTCAGTACTTC.

This clonotype has a count of ten or more. V and J are TRBV7-9 and TRBJ1-1; tentative D call: TRBD1 (6 bases). Germline V gene data show CDR1 as SEHNR and CDR2 as FQNEAQ (reference sequence). With 1 base removed from V and 3 bases from J, the gap between germline ends came to 9 bases. This CDR3 region has 14 residues. CDR3 residues: CASSLETGHTEAFF. The CDR3, as DNA: TGTGCCAGCAGCTTAGAGACAGGTCACACTGAAGCTTTCTTT.